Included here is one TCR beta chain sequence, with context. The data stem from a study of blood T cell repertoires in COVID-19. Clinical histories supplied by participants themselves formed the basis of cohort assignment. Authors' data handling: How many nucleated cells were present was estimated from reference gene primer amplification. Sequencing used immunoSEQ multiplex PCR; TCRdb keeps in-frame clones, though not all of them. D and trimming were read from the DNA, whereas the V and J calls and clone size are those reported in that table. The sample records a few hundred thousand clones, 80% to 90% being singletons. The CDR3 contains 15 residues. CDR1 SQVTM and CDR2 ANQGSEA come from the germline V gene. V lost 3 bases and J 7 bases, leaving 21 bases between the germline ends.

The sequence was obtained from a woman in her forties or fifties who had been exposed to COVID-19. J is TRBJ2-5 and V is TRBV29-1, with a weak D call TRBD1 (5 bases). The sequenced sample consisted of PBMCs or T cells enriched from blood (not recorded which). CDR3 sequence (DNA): TGCAGCGTTGATGTAGGGGTCGGGTTGGTGCGGACCCAGTACTTC. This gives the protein CSVDVGVGLVRTQYF. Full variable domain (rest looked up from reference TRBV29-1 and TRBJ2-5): SAVISQKPSRDICQRGTSLTIQCQVDSQVTMMFWYRQQPGQSLTLIATANQGSEATYESGFVIDKFPISRPNLTFSTLTVSNMSPEDSSIYLCSVDVGVGLVRTQYFGPGTRLLVL.